Listed below are T cell receptor beta chains from one sample, sequenced in a study of siplizumab effects on memory and regulatory T cells. Sequencing was performed with immunoSEQ multiplex PCR; in TCRdb, only in-frame clones are kept and a portion is missing. The top ten clones hold about 0.75% of a sample with some 100,000 clones, about 92% of them seen once. Sequencing was done on a sample of Tregs sorted from blood. The receptors originated from a human donor in good health. CDR3s include the opening cysteine and the closing phenylalanine or tryptophan. D genes are given only for firm matches.

d_gene	j_gene	v_gene	CDR3aa
NA	TRBJ2-7	TRBV2	CASSVQGSYEQYF
TRBD1	TRBJ1-3	TRBV29-1	CSVDRGPGNTIYF
NA	TRBJ1-1	TRBV11-3	CASSPGTNTEAFF
NA	TRBJ1-1	TRBV5-4	CASSLVGSLNTEAFF
NA	TRBJ2-7	TRBV19	CASSIDLRYEQYF
TRBD1	TRBJ2-7	TRBV30	CAWGQGTYEQYF
NA	TRBJ2-1	TRBV5-1	CASSPDWGNEQFF
NA	TRBJ1-2	TRBV28	CASSPGGLNYGYTF
NA	TRBJ1-4	TRBV4-1	CASSQEDGMGEKLFF
NA	TRBJ2-5	TRBV10-2	CASSEQALETQYF
NA	TRBJ2-7	TRBV5-1	CASSLAGTSYEQYF
NA	TRBJ2-3	TRBV6-6	CASWGMRDTQYF
NA	TRBJ2-2	TRBV9	CASSVTPGGELFF
TRBD2	TRBJ2-2	TRBV9	CASSEAGVLTGELFF
TRBD1	TRBJ2-7	TRBV18	CASSPVEQGAYEQYF
NA	TRBJ2-6	TRBV5-1	CASSPSLGANVLTF
NA	TRBJ2-1	TRBV10-1	CASSSHNNEQFF
TRBD1	TRBJ1-1	TRBV5-1	CASSRGGTVLKGEAFF
TRBD1	TRBJ1-5	TRBV2	CASSYQDRGPQPQHF
TRBD2	TRBJ2-1	TRBV5-1	CASSSSGLGDNEQFF
NA	TRBJ1-3	TRBV6-5	CASSYSRQAGNTIYF
NA	TRBJ2-4	TRBV23-1	CASSQSKNIQYF
TRBD1	TRBJ2-1	TRBV15	CATSVGGTGAYNEQFF
TRBD1	TRBJ1-3	TRBV6-5	CASSSRQGASGNTIYF
TRBD2	TRBJ2-3	TRBV7-1	CASSLVGLAAPPGRDTQYF
NA	TRBJ1-5	TRBV6-5	CASSYSRGVGNQPQHF
TRBD2	TRBJ2-1	TRBV6-1	CASIESLLAGGEQFF
NA	NA	TRBV7-8	CASSLVQGPAYEQYF
NA	TRBJ1-2	TRBV1	CTSSATVGRGGYTF
NA	TRBJ1-3	TRBV11-1	CASSFEETSGNTIYF
NA	TRBJ2-3	TRBV10-3	CAISESHASDTQYF
NA	TRBJ1-5	TRBV7-8	CASSRRENQPQHF
TRBD2	TRBJ2-7	TRBV7-2	CASSLGGTSGSYEQYF
NA	TRBJ2-7	TRBV7-9	CASSLAGAAQQYF
NA	TRBJ2-7	TRBV5-1	CASSWAQLTGEQYF
TRBD1	TRBJ2-7	TRBV10-3	CAISDPGQVPGEQYF
TRBD2	TRBJ2-5	TRBV9	CASSLSGRAGETQYF
TRBD1	TRBJ2-7	TRBV29-1	CSVEGRQGPYEQYF
TRBD1	TRBJ1-2	TRBV19	CASSMGQAYLVNYGYTF
NA	TRBJ1-6	TRBV6-1	CASSGPGRSSYNSPLHF
NA	TRBJ2-3	TRBV2	CASRTRNTDTQYF
TRBD2	TRBJ2-3	TRBV27	CASSPIGLAGGRRGTQYF
TRBD2	TRBJ2-3	TRBV9	CASSVDPGAGRDTQYF
NA	TRBJ1-1	TRBV2	CASSLQRGGTEAFF
TRBD1	TRBJ1-1	TRBV4-2	CASSHGTGPNTEAFF